This TCR beta chain emerged from a study of T cell responses to AZD1222 COVID-19 vaccine. The study's findings and limits: Most donors were white British, females outnumbered males, and clonal diversity was possibly underestimated. Spike-specific TCR breadth and depth both grew after two AZD1222 doses. Recipients of AZD1222 seropositive at baseline numbered only 5 to 7.

Generated by immunoSEQ multiplex PCR, the TCRdb table keeps only in-frame clones and is missing some. This table holds roughly 120,000 clones, 88% found once. With 0 bases clipped from V and 0 bases from J, the junction kept 11 bases outside the gene matches. The CDR3 runs to 18 residues. In germline, CDR1 is SGHDT, CDR2 YYEEEE. As for this clone: Its matching antigen is unknown.

The V call is TRBV5-6, the J call TRBJ2-7; 8 bases are a match to TRBD2. The source was peripheral blood, collected on day 0 of AZD1222 vaccination. The source is an adult in good health. CDR3: CASSLEALSGALSYEQYF. The CDR3 coding sequence is TGTGCCAGCAGCTTGGAGGCCCTTAGCGGGGCCCTCTCCTACGAGCAGTACTTC.